Below, 22 T cell receptor beta chains from the same sample are listed, as sequenced in a study of shared clonotypes between healthy human individuals. Only in-frame clones appear in the TCRdb table, and some are missing; sequencing was by immunoSEQ multiplex PCR. The data hold some 500,000 clones, with about 96% observed a single time. The material sequenced was naive CD4+ T cells sorted from blood. The subset: CD45RA+ positively selected. The receptors derive from a young woman in good health.

The chain combines TRBV28 with TRBJ1-3; D is unresolved. V lost 0 bases, J lost 0 bases, and 9 bases lay in between. The CDR3 runs to 16 residues. Germline V gives CDR1 MDHEN, CDR2 SYDVKM. This CDR3 is CASSLWAGGSGNTIYF. The CDR3 nucleotides read TGTGCCAGCAGTTTATGGGCCGGTGGCTCTGGAAACACCATATATTTT.

The chain couples TRBV28 to TRBJ1-1, with no clear D. Germline V gives CDR1 MDHEN, CDR2 SYDVKM. The CDR3 runs 13 residues. Trimming cost V 7 bases and J 0 bases, with 9 bases left between them. CDR3 sequence: CASTEVLNTEAFF. In DNA form, the CDR3 reads TGTGCCAGCACCGAGGTCCTGAACACTGAAGCTTTCTTT.

The genes are TRBV5-6 and TRBJ2-5, with D tentatively TRBD2 (5 bases). The CDR3 loop spans 11 amino acids. Per germline, CDR1 SGHDT and CDR2 YYEEEE. V was pared by 3 bases and J by 12 bases, with 12 bases between. As DNA, the CDR3 is TGTGCCAGCAGCTCTGGACCGCGGGAGTACTTC. This codes for CASSSGPREYF.

This sequence joins TRBV6-1 and TRBJ2-3, with D possibly matching TRBD2 (6 bases). CDR3 length: 13 residues. Trimming removed 6 bases at V and 4 bases at J, with 11 bases between. The V gene's germline CDR1 is MNHNS and CDR2 SASEGT. The CDR3 region is CASRREAPDTQYF. CDR3 DNA: TGTGCCAGCAGGAGGGAGGCCCCAGATACGCAGTATTTT.

This rearrangement joins TRBV6-5 to TRBJ2-7; D is perhaps TRBD2 (5 bases). Germline CDR1 reads MNHEY; CDR2 reads SVGAGI. The V end lost 5 bases, the J end lost 4 bases, and 12 bases lay between the germline ends. This CDR3 is 13 amino acids long. CDR3 in DNA: TGTGCCAGCAGTACTAGTCTGGCTTACGAGCAGTACTTC. Protein: CASSTSLAYEQYF.

The CDR3: CASSTGGLAGDVDTQYF. CDR3 bases: TGCGCCAGCAGCACCGGCGGGCTAGCGGGAGATGTAGATACGCAGTATTTT. The chain joins TRBV5-1 to TRBJ2-3; 10 bases line up with TRBD2. CDR1 is SGHRS, CDR2 YFSETQ, per germline. The CDR3 contains 17 residues. With 4 bases clipped from V and 5 bases from J, the junction kept 13 bases outside the gene matches. The whole variable domain, remainder taken from reference TRBV5-1 and TRBJ2-3, is KAGVTQTPRYLIKTRGQQVTLSCSPISGHRSVSWYQQTPGQGLQFLFEYFSETQRNKGNFPGRFSGRQFSNSRSEMNVSTLELGDSALYLCASSTGGLAGDVDTQYFGPGTRLTVL.

The chain uses TRBV18 and TRBJ1-2, with 8 nucleotides matching TRBD1. J was trimmed by 4 bases and V by 3 bases; bases with no gene match: 7. The CDR3 is made up of 15 amino acids. CDR1 is KGHSH, CDR2 LQKENI, per germline. The CDR3 bases are TGTGCCAGCTCACCCGGACAGGGTAGTGCCTATGGCTACACCTTC. Its translation is CASSPGQGSAYGYTF.

The CDR3 is CASSGGQGAASGANVLTF. The CDR3 region has the DNA TGTGCCAGCAGCGGGGGACAGGGGGCCGCCTCTGGGGCCAACGTCCTGACTTTC. The gene calls are TRBV9 and TRBJ2-6; 12 positions match TRBD1. Trimming removed 3 bases from V and 0 bases from J; junction bases left unmatched: 4. The CDR3 has 18 residues. The germline V gene has CDR1 SGDLS and CDR2 YYNGEE.

This clone was seen just once. The gene calls are TRBV10-3 and TRBJ1-1; D call uncertain. Trimming pared 7 bases from V and 1 base from J, leaving 13 bases between. The V gene's germline CDR1 is ENHRY and CDR2 SYGVKD. The CDR3 sequence is 14 residues long. The DNA of the CDR3 is TGTGCCATCACCCAAGGACTGCCGAACACTGAAGCTTTCTTT. This sequence encodes CAITQGLPNTEAFF.

V and J are TRBV4-1 and TRBJ2-7, with 11 bases identical to TRBD2. This CDR3 has 15 amino acids. The junction had 7 bases not matched to a gene; V was cut back by 4 bases and J by 5 bases. Germline values: CDR1 MGHRA, CDR2 YSYEKL. CDR3 nucleotides: TGCGCCAGCAGCCCATCTAGCGGGAGGACTGACGAGCAGTACTTC. Protein product: CASSPSSGRTDEQYF.

The V gene is TRBV10-1, the J gene TRBJ2-3, with D perhaps given as TRBD1 or TRBD2 (7 bases each). Germline CDR1 WNHNN, CDR2 SYGVQD (reference sequence). Trimming removed 3 bases at V and 5 bases at J, with 24 bases between. The CDR3 is 18 amino acids. The CDR3 DNA reads as TGCGCCAGCAGTGATGGAGGTTCCAGGGGGGGAGGAGAAGATACGCAGTATTTT. Translated: CASSDGGSRGGGEDTQYF.

J is TRBJ1-2 and V is TRBV19; no definite D call. Trimming removed 6 bases from V and 6 bases from J, with 5 bases in between. The CDR3 runs to 10 residues. CDR1 is LNHDA, CDR2 SQIVND, per germline (reference sequence). The CDR3 DNA sequence: TGTGCCAGTAGACGGAATGGCTACACCTTC. Translated: CASRRNGYTF.

The chain carries TRBV19 and TRBJ2-7; 13 bases map to TRBD2. The CDR3 length is 17 residues. Per the germline V gene, CDR1 is LNHDA and CDR2 is SQIVND (reference sequence). Trimming at V came to 3 bases and at J to 2 bases, leaving 7 bases not matched to a gene. Written as DNA, the CDR3 is TGTGCCAGTAGTATCGGGACTAGCGGGATTGGAGCCTACGAGCAGTACTTC. It specifies CASSIGTSGIGAYEQYF.

In this sample, this clone turned up once. The V and J genes are TRBV5-1 and TRBJ2-1, with TRBD1 matching over 7 bases. The CDR3 loop spans 15 amino acids. With 6 bases clipped from V and 1 base from J, the junction kept 7 bases outside the gene matches. Looked up from germline, CDR1 is SGHRS and CDR2 is YFSETQ. CDR3 amino acids: CASKATGTSYNEQFF. The CDR3 nucleotides read TGCGCCAGCAAAGCGACAGGGACATCCTACAATGAGCAGTTCTTC.

This clone was seen once. Within the sample, other DNA sequences also encode this same CDR3. The rearrangement links TRBV11-2 to TRBJ2-7; 10 bases fit TRBD2. The V gene end was trimmed by 5 bases and the J gene end by 2 bases; junction bases not matched to a gene: 6. The CDR3 has 15 amino acids. The germline V gene has CDR1 SGHAT and CDR2 FQNNGV. Here the CDR3 reads CASSRWTSGTYEQYF. In nucleotides, the CDR3 is TGTGCCAGCAGCCGATGGACTAGCGGTACCTACGAGCAGTACTTC.

As DNA, the CDR3 is TGTGCCAGCAGCCTACGGGCGGGTTTAGGGATCAATCAGCCCCAGCATTTT. The encoded protein is CASSLRAGLGINQPQHF. The chain is built from TRBV28 and TRBJ1-5, with no clear D. V was trimmed by 6 bases and J by 3 bases, leaving 21 bases between them. The CDR3 is 17 residues long. The V gene's germline CDR1 is MDHEN and CDR2 SYDVKM.

The gene calls are TRBV28 and TRBJ2-7, with 11 nucleotides matching TRBD2. The CDR3 runs to 17 residues. Germline lookup yields CDR1 MDHEN and CDR2 SYDVKM. V gave up 6 bases and J gave up 2 bases; unmatched junction bases: 12. The CDR3 protein is CASSPTSGTLPPYEQYF. The CDR3 DNA sequence: TGTGCCAGCAGCCCGACTAGCGGGACCCTTCCCCCCTACGAGCAGTACTTC.

This clone was detected once. The chain combines TRBV19 with TRBJ1-4; D remains unclear. In germline, CDR1 is LNHDA, CDR2 SQIVND (reference sequence). Trimming took off 7 bases at V and 8 bases at J, with 11 bases between the two ends. CDR3 length: 12 residues. The DNA of the CDR3 is TGTGCCAGTAACGAGTCATGGGAAAAACTGTTTTTT. Its translation: CASNESWEKLFF. The full variable domain, rest sourced from reference TRBV19 and TRBJ1-4, is DGGITQSPKYLFRKEGQNVTLSCEQNLNHDAMYWYRQDPGQGLRLIYYSQIVNDFQKGDIAEGYSVSREKKESFPLTVTSAQKNPTAFYLCASNESWEKLFFGSGTQLSVL.

The chain couples TRBV18 to TRBJ2-4, with TRBD1 identical over 7 bases. From germline, CDR1 is KGHSH and CDR2 LQKENI. V gave up 5 bases and J gave up 3 bases; unmatched junction bases: 10. The CDR3 length is 16 residues. CDR3 in amino acids: CASSGTGTAFKNIQYF. For the CDR3, the DNA is TGTGCCAGCTCAGGTACCGGGACAGCTTTCAAAAACATTCAGTACTTC.

This clone showed up just a few times. Other DNA sequences within the sample encode an identical CDR3. This chain links TRBV7-9 with TRBJ2-7; D not certain. This CDR3 has 12 amino acids. The V gene's germline CDR1 is SEHNR and CDR2 FQNEAQ (reference sequence). Trimming removed 1 base at V and 6 bases at J, with 7 bases between. The chain's CDR3 is CASSLEVGEQYF. The CDR3 DNA reads TGTGCCAGCAGCTTAGAGGTTGGCGAGCAGTACTTC.

The rearrangement uses TRBV20-1 and TRBJ2-7, with unresolved D. The CDR3 has 10 residues. Germline V gene lookup returns CDR1 DFQATT and CDR2 SNEGSKA (reference sequence). Trimming took 5 bases from V and 6 from J, leaving 8 bases between them. The CDR3 sequence is CSAYSGEQYF. For the CDR3, the DNA is TGCAGTGCTTACTCGGGCGAGCAGTACTTC.

This clone was recorded only once. J is TRBJ1-1 and V is TRBV19, with D unclear. Germline V lookup: CDR1 LNHDA, CDR2 SQIVND (reference sequence). This CDR3 is 14 amino acids long. V dropped 3 bases and J dropped 6 bases, with 14 bases sitting between them. CDR3 sequence (DNA): TGTGCCAGTAGTATGCCGCGTATACGGGCTGAAGCTTTCTTT. Translation gives CASSMPRIRAEAFF. Combining the CDR3 with reference TRBV19 and TRBJ1-1 gives the whole variable domain DGGITQSPKYLFRKEGQNVTLSCEQNLNHDAMYWYRQDPGQGLRLIYYSQIVNDFQKGDIAEGYSVSREKKESFPLTVTSAQKNPTAFYLCASSMPRIRAEAFFGQGTRLTVV.